This TCR beta chain derives from a study of CD8 T cells in ankylosing spondylitis (dated by TCRdb to about 2017). For the study in its entirety: To find TCR variants linked to disease, the study profiled T cell receptor beta repertoires in ankylosing spondylitis patients and healthy donors. The full study cohort was made up of 25 ankylosing spondylitis patients and around 100 healthy donors. Peripheral blood samples were taken, and synovial fluid was additionally collected from ankylosing spondylitis patients. Summary of the overall study and its limitations: The disease-linked clones had a CD8+ phenotype and were found at relatively low frequencies in peripheral blood. The disease-linked clones were reported as significantly enriched in matched synovial fluid samples from ankylosing spondylitis patients. Blood from ankylosing spondylitis patients appeared to be characterized by a TCR beta motif made up of eight highly homologous amino acid variants. Some TCR beta motif variants had previously been reported in synovial fluid and blood of reactive arthritis patients, which suggested common disease-initiation mechanisms.

Sequencing was carried out with an Illumina HiSeq 2500. Quantitative 5'-RACE with molecular barcodes was the method used to prepare the TCR beta libraries. The original pipeline was this. A new computational method based on a probabilistic model of VDJ rearrangement was used to identify disease-linked TCR variants. TCRdb handled the public reads itself, with Q25 trimming in fastp and clone calling in MiXCR, and kept productive beta chains. Here each entry gathers all rows of one CDR3 protein and keeps the most common genes and DNA. The V and J calls were determined by TCRdb, not by the authors. This sample has around 440,000 distinct CDR3 sequences in its table, and more than 15% of those were observed once. Jointly, the top ten make up 0.85% to 1.3% of the sample. This clonotype was observed a few times. It lacks a known antigen. No base quality information exists; no much larger clone differs at one position.

Spanning cysteine to phenylalanine, the CDR3 consists of 15 amino acids. Just CDR3 DNA is preserved here, 45 bases in frame from base 1. V and J are trimmed by 2 bases and 2 bases, and the gene matches miss 3 bases of the junction. The sequenced sample was blood, either unsorted or a sorted T cell fraction (not recorded which). The sequence joins TRBV12-3 or TRBV12-4 to TRBJ2-7; TRBD2 lines up with 10 middle nucleotides. This sequence was found in a male donor with ankylosing spondylitis. CDR3 protein: CASSLRSGGAYEQYF. Here is the DNA: TGTGCCAGCAGTTTAAGGAGCGGGGGGGCCTACGAGCAGTACTTC.